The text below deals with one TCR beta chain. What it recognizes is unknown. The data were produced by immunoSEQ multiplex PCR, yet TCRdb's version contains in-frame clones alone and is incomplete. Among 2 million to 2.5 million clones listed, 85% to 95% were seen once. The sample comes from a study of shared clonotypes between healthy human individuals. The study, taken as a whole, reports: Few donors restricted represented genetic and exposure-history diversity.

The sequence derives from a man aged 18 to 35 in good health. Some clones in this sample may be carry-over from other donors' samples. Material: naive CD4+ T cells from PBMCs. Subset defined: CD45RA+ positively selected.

CDR3 sequence reads: CASSRRTGGNEETQYF. CDR3 nucleotide sequence: TGTGCCAGCAGCCGTAGGACAGGGGGCAACGAAGAGACCCAGTACTTC. The V gene is TRBV5-4, the J gene TRBJ2-5, with 11 bases fitting TRBD1. The trim removed 4 bases at V and 3 bases at J, leaving 8 bases unmatched. This CDR3 is 16 amino acids long. CDR1 and CDR2 (germline): SGHNT, YYREEE (reference sequence).